This T cell receptor beta chain was sequenced for a study of blood T cell repertoires in COVID-19 (dated by TCRdb to the early 2020s). With respect to the entire study: The collaborator samples originated in the United States, Italy and Spain and spanned the acute and convalescent phases of COVID-19. The samples were drawn from two sources: the first 160 participants of the ongoing ImmuneRACE study, and 1,200 or so subjects contributed by 6 global collaborators. A de-identified subject ID, COVID-19 status, age in years and sex were almost always included in the sample metadata. Deeply sampled blood TCRbeta repertoires from subjects exposed to, actively infected with, or recovered from COVID-19 were included in the dataset. The material from the prospective study consisted of cDNA or gDNA derived from T cells, B-cell-depleted T cells, or PBMCs. Where available, HLA class I and class II types were taken from metadata supplied by the sample provider and were not determined by assay-based typing. The repertoires were made available in a free public database intended to serve as a resource for research on the immune response to SARS-CoV-2. Overall study results and their limits: How much clinical and demographic metadata was included differed by source and by participant, and the metadata was provided uncurated.

TCRbeta CDR3 regions were amplified from genomic DNA using the immunoSEQ Assay, a bias-controlled multiplex PCR. As for the original processing: The number of nucleated cells in each sample was estimated by amplification of reference gene primers within the assay. To quantify the absolute abundance of each unique TCRbeta CDR3 rearrangement, sequence reads were collapsed and filtered. For each sample, productive Simpson clonality was calculated by taking the square root of Simpson's diversity index across productive rearrangements. The source is immuneACCESS, and TCRdb retained only in-frame sequences with V and J called. Part of the clones is not carried over; for the studies checked, unresolved V genes explain less than half of this, and the remainder is unexplained. V and J calls and clone size are copied from that table; D and trimming were computed from the DNA. Recorded for this sample are approximately 180,000 clones; around 87% of them occurred a single time. The top ten clonotypes cover 2% to 3% of the sample.

The collaborating institutions used their own protocols to collect whole blood in K2EDTA tubes. Collaborator samples were shipped for TCRbeta analysis as frozen whole blood, isolated PBMCs, or DNA extracted from either sample type. With regard to this clone: Its antigen remains undetermined. One base away there is no much larger clone; base qualities are not given.

The cysteine opens and the phenylalanine closes a CDR3 of 14 amino acids. Only the CDR3 part of the read is kept: 42 bases, read in frame from the first base. CDR1 and CDR2 were assigned from the germline V gene as SGHVS and FNYEAQ. V gives up 6 bases and J gives up 3 bases, and the segment between their germline ends measures 14 bases. The material sequenced was peripheral blood. This clonotype was obtained from a middle-aged man with active or convalescent COVID-19. The chain was built from TRBV7-6 and TRBJ1-1; TRBD1 might be the D gene, on 6 matching bases. The CDR3 is CASRNTGLDTEAFF. The nucleotide sequence is TGTGCCAGCAGAAATACAGGGTTGGACACTGAAGCTTTCTTT.